This T cell receptor beta chain was captured in a study of T-cell memory formation after mild COVID-19 (dated by TCRdb to the early 2020s). Study-level background: TCR sequence clusters from the two donors were largely donor specific. T-cell clones expanding and contracting after mild COVID-19 in two donors were tracked by longitudinal TCRalpha and TCRbeta repertoire sequencing. The cohort comprised two young, previously healthy adult volunteers, one female and one male.

What the study reported, not specific to this receptor: Only two mild cases were covered in the study, and larger cohorts including severe cases with pre-infection samples were considered necessary. The second-wave clones that peaked on day 37 were not confirmed to be SARS-CoV-2 specific. Balanced CD4/CD8 phenotypes were observed for clones contracting from day 15 to 85, whereas a bias towards CD4+ was observed for a second wave of clones expanding from day 15 to 37. Contracting CD4+ clones appeared mostly in the CM and EM memory subsets, whereas CD8+ clones were enriched in EMRA. The detection of some responding clones in pre-infection memory suggests that pre-existing cross-reactive memory T cells joined the SARS-CoV-2 response.

Instrument on record: Illumina NovaSeq 6000. TCRalpha and TCRbeta cDNA libraries were constructed by 5'RACE with constant-segment primers, with sample barcodes and unique molecular identifiers being introduced. Trizol reagent was used to extract RNA from every sample. The libraries were amplified in two PCR steps, and the second step added a second sample barcode and Illumina TruSeq adapters. Sequencing of libraries was performed on an Illumina NovaSeq with 2 x 150 bp paired-end reads. From the authors' description of their analysis: Reads were demultiplexed and collapsed into UMI-guided consensus sequences with migec v1.2.7. Using mixcr v2.1.11, the UMI consensuses were aligned to TRA and TRB V and J templates and assembled into clonotypes. A clonotype was counted as expanded or contracted only if both edgeR and NoisET called the change significant, with noise models trained on biological replicates. For edgeR calls, a false discovery rate-adjusted p below 0.01 and a log2 fold-change threshold of 1 were applied. PCA with hierarchical clustering of max-normalized trajectories of the 1000 most abundant clonotypes was used as exploratory dynamics analysis. The CD4 or CD8 phenotype of responding clones was assigned using the separately sequenced CD4+ and CD8+ repertoires. TCRdb trimmed the raw reads at Q25, called clones with MiXCR and kept productive beta chains. Records with the same CDR3 protein are collapsed into one entry carrying the most frequent genes and DNA. TCRdb, not the original authors, processed these V and J calls. This sample holds roughly 180,000 distinct CDR3 sequences; 15% to 20% were observed only once. Roughly 3.8% of the sample is taken by the ten largest.

Per the germline V gene, ENHRY is the CDR1 and SYGVKD is the CDR2. From the cysteine up to the phenylalanine, the CDR3 has a length of 15 residues. The kept DNA is CDR3 alone, 45 bases in frame from the first base. V loses 0 bases of germline sequence and J loses 6 bases, and the interval between the two ends is 13 bases. PBMCs were isolated by Ficoll-Paque density gradient centrifugation. About this clonotype itself: No antigen is known for it. No quality values exist for individual bases; no much larger clone is one base distant.

This receptor was taken from a man between 18 and 29 years old who had mild COVID-19 (a few samples of this study predate the infection). The sample titles of this study are shuffled in the database, so cell type and time point are left out; the donor was told from shared clones. The sequence joins TRBV10-3 to TRBJ2-3, with the D segment identity uncertain. The sample taken for sequencing was PBMCs or a T cell subset sorted from them (not recorded which). The DNA sequence is as follows: TGTGCCATCAGTGAGTCGACGGTGACCGAGGATACGCAGTATTTT. This is translated as CAISESTVTEDTQYF.